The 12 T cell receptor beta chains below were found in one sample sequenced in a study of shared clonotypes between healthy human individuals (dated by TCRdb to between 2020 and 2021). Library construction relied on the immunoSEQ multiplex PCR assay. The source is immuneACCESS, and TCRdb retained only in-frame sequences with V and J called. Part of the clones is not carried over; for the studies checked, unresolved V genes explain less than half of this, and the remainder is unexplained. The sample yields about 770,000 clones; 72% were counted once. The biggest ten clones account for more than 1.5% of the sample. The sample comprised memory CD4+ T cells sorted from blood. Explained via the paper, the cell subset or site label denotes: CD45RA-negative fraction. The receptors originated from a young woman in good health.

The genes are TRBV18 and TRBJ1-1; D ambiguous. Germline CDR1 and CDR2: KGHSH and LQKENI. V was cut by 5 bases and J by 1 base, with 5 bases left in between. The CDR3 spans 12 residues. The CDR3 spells CASSSRNTEAFF. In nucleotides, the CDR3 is TGTGCCAGCTCAAGTAGGAACACTGAAGCTTTCTTT.

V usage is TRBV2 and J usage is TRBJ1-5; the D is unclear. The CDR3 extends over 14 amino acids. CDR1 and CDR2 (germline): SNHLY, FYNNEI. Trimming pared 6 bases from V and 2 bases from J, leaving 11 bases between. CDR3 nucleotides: TGTGCCAGCAGAGCAGAATTCGGCAATCAGCCCCAGCATTTT. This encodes CASRAEFGNQPQHF.

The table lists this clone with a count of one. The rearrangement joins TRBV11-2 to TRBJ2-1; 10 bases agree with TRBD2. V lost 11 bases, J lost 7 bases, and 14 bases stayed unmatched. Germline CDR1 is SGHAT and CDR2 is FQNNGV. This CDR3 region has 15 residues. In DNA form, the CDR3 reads TGTGCCGGAAGACCTCTAGCGGGAGTTGGGAATGAGCAGTTCTTC. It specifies CAGRPLAGVGNEQFF.

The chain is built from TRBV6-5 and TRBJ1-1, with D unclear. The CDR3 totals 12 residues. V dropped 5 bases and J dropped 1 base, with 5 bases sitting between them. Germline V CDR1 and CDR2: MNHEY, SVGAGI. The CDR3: CASSKQNTEAFF. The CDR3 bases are TGTGCCAGCAGTAAACAGAACACTGAAGCTTTCTTT.

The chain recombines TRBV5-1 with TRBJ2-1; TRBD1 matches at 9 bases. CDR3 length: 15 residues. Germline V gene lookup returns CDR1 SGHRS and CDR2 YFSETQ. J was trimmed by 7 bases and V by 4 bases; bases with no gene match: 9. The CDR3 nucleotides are TGCGCCAGCAGCCGAACAGGGGGCACTAAGAATGAGCAGTTCTTC. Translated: CASSRTGGTKNEQFF. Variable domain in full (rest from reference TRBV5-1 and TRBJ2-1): KAGVTQTPRYLIKTRGQQVTLSCSPISGHRSVSWYQQTPGQGLQFLFEYFSETQRNKGNFPGRFSGRQFSNSRSEMNVSTLELGDSALYLCASSRTGGTKNEQFFGPGTRLTVL.

CDR3 protein: CASSLSKNTEAFF. DNA of the CDR3: TGTGCCAGCAGTCTTTCAAAGAACACTGAAGCTTTCTTT. The rearrangement links TRBV25-1 to TRBJ1-1; D is undetermined. V gave up 5 bases and J gave up 1 base, with 8 bases separating them. The CDR3 has 13 residues. The V gene's germline CDR1 is MGHDK and CDR2 SYGVNS.

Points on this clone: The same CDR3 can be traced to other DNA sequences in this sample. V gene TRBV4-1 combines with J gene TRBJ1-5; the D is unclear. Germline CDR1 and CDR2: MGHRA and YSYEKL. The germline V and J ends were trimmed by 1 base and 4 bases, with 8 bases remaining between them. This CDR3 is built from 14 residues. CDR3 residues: CASSQVDGNQPQHF. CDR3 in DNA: TGCGCCAGCAGCCAAGTAGACGGTAATCAGCCCCAGCATTTT.

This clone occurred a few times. The CDR3, as DNA: TGTGCCAGCAGCTCGCGACTAGGAGGTATCTACAATGAGCAGTTCTTC. Protein product: CASSSRLGGIYNEQFF. The genes are TRBV7-9 and TRBJ2-1, with D tentatively TRBD2 (6 bases). The V and J ends lost 4 bases and 3 bases respectively, with 16 bases between them. In germline, CDR1 is SEHNR, CDR2 FQNEAQ (reference sequence). This CDR3 is built from 16 residues. The full variable domain, completed using reference TRBV7-9 and TRBJ2-1, is DTGVSQNPRHKITKRGQNVTFRCDPISEHNRLYWYRQTLGQGPEFLTYFQNEAQLEKSRLLSDRFSAERPKGSFSTLEIQRTEQGDSAMYLCASSSRLGGIYNEQFFGPGTRLTVL.

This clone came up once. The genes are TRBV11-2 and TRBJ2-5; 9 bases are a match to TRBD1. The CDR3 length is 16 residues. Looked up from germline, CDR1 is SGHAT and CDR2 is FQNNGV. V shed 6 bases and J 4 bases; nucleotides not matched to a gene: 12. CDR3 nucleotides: TGTGCCAGCAGGGCCCCCGGACAGGGGTGGCGAGAGACCCAGTACTTC. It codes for CASRAPGQGWRETQYF.

CDR3 protein: CASTPPAGTELNSPLHF. Here the CDR3 DNA reads TGTGCCAGCACCCCCCCCGCGGGGACAGAACTTAATTCACCCCTCCACTTT. The chain carries TRBV28 and TRBJ1-6; 7 bases fit TRBD1. The germline CDR1 and CDR2 sequences are MDHEN and SYDVKM. Unmatched junction bases numbered 15, after V lost 7 bases and J lost 6 bases. This CDR3 is built from 17 residues.

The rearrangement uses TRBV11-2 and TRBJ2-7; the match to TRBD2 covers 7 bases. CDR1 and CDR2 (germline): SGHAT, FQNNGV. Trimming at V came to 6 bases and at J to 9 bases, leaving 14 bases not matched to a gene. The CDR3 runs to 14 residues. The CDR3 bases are TGTGCCAGCAGACCGCCTAGCGGTGTTGGGGGGCAGTACTTC. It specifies CASRPPSGVGGQYF.

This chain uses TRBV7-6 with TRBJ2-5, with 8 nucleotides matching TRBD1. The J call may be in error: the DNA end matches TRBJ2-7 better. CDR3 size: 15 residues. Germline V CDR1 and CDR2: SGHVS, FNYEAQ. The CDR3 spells CASSLVGQVGYEQYF. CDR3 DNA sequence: TGTGCCAGCAGCTTAGTGGGACAGGTGGGCTACGAGCAGTACTTC.